Below are 14 T cell receptor beta chains sequenced from a single sample in a study of T cells in Graves' hyperthyroidism and ophthalmopathy. RNA transcripts yielded amplified TCR beta CDR3 regions. An initial round of RT-PCR targeting the TCR CDR3 relied on the HTBI primer set. TCRdb fed the multiplex PCR reads into MiXCR, producing one record per CDR3 protein. Of roughly 700,000 distinct CDR3 sequences detected, less than 15% appear once; the ten largest clones hold about 9.4%. Input material: blood. The receptors shown here come from a woman between 18 and 29 years old with Graves' hyperthyroidism.

This clonotype was seen many times. CDR3 region: CASSVVVGLDEQFF. In nucleotides, the CDR3 is TGTGCCAGCAGCGTAGTAGTAGGGTTAGATGAGCAGTTCTTC. J is TRBJ2-1 and V is TRBV9, with D uncertain. From germline, CDR1 is SGDLS and CDR2 YYNGEE. V was shortened by 0 bases and J by 8 bases, with 12 bases between the two germline ends. CDR3 length equals 14 residues.

J is TRBJ2-7 and V is TRBV29-1, with TRBD2 as a possible D gene (6 bases). From germline, CDR1 is SQVTM and CDR2 ANQGSEA. The CDR3 runs to 12 residues. V was trimmed by 6 bases and J by 4 bases, leaving 13 bases between them. CDR3 bases: TGCAGCGTGGCCCCGGAGGGATACGAGCAGTACTTC. Its protein is CSVAPEGYEQYF.

This clonotype was seen ten or more times. This sequence joins TRBV2 and TRBJ1-2; tentatively, D is TRBD1 (6 bases). The V end lost 6 bases, the J end lost 8 bases, and 16 bases lay between the germline ends. The CDR3 has 13 residues. Per the germline V gene, CDR1 is SNHLY and CDR2 is FYNNEI. For the CDR3, the DNA is TGTGCCAGCAGCCCCGGGACAAGGGTAGGCTACACCTTC. It codes for CASSPGTRVGYTF.

The chain carries TRBV6-2 or TRBV6-3 and TRBJ1-3, with 7 bases identical to TRBD1. The ends lost 5 bases at V and 0 bases at J; junction bases unmatched: 10. The CDR3 is 17 amino acids. Germline V gene lookup returns CDR1 MNHEY and CDR2 SVGEGT. CDR3 in amino acids: CASSTITGVDSGNTIYF. The CDR3 DNA follows: TGTGCCAGCAGTACTATAACAGGGGTCGACTCTGGAAACACCATATATTTT.

This clonotype came up many times. V usage is TRBV6-1 and J usage is TRBJ2-5; D is perhaps TRBD2 (6 bases). Germline values: CDR1 MNHNS, CDR2 SASEGT. CDR3 length: 14 residues. V dropped 4 bases and J dropped 4 bases, with 13 bases sitting between them. DNA for the CDR3: TGTGCCAGCAGTGTGGACTACTCTGGAGAGACCCAGTACTTC. Translated: CASSVDYSGETQYF.

This clonotype has a count of ten or more. The CDR3 sequence: CASRMLSGVNEQFF. CDR3 nucleotides: TGTGCCAGCAGGATGTTGTCGGGGGTTAATGAGCAGTTCTTC. This rearrangement joins TRBV28 to TRBJ2-1, with D possibly matching TRBD2 (6 bases). The CDR3 has 14 residues. In germline, CDR1 is MDHEN, CDR2 SYDVKM. Trimming shortened V by 6 bases and J by 7 bases, and 16 bases separated the two germline ends.

The V gene is TRBV7-9, the J gene TRBJ2-5; D might be TRBD2 (6 bases). The CDR3 loop spans 15 amino acids. V was trimmed by 8 bases and J by 8 bases, leaving 24 bases between them. Germline V gene sequence: CDR1 SEHNR, CDR2 FQNEAQ (reference sequence). This CDR3 reads CASELGGTGVRTQYF. Written as DNA, the CDR3 is TGTGCCAGCGAATTGGGCGGGACGGGGGTAAGAACCCAGTACTTC. Based on the CDR3 plus reference TRBV7-9 and TRBJ2-5, the full variable domain is DTGVSQNPRHKITKRGQNVTFRCDPISEHNRLYWYRQTLGQGPEFLTYFQNEAQLEKSRLLSDRFSAERPKGSFSTLEIQRTEQGDSAMYLCASELGGTGVRTQYFGPGTRLLVL.

Only a few counts were recorded for this clonotype. The V and J genes are TRBV29-1 and TRBJ2-1, with 10 nucleotides matching TRBD2. V was clipped by 5 bases and J by 3 bases; unmatched bases: 7. Germline V gene data show CDR1 as SQVTM and CDR2 as ANQGSEA. The CDR3 consists of 15 residues. The CDR3 reads CSVRGLAPGYNEQFF. The CDR3 region has the DNA TGCAGCGTTCGGGGACTAGCGCCTGGCTACAATGAGCAGTTCTTC.

This clonotype was observed many times. This rearrangement joins TRBV11-2 to TRBJ1-1, with D unclear. The germline V gene has CDR1 SGHAT and CDR2 FQNNGV. The ends were cut back, 0 bases at V and 6 bases at J, with 11 bases in the middle. This CDR3 is built from 14 residues. Here the CDR3 DNA reads TGTGCCAGCAGCTTAGATTCCCTTTATGCTGAAGCTTTCTTT. This sequence encodes CASSLDSLYAEAFF.

In this sample, this clonotype turned up many times. This chain uses TRBV7-3 with TRBJ2-2, with D perhaps matching TRBD1 (6 bases). The CDR3 is made up of 13 amino acids. The V end was cut by 5 bases, the J end by 5 bases, with 9 bases between. Germline assignment: CDR1 SGHTA and CDR2 FQGTGA. The CDR3: CASSRGQTGELFF. CDR3 DNA sequence: TGTGCCAGCAGCCGTGGACAGACCGGGGAGCTGTTTTTT.

This chain links TRBV7-3 with TRBJ2-1; D gene ambiguous. Trimming cost V 2 bases and J 0 bases, with 11 bases left between them. The germline V gene encodes CDR1 SGHTA and CDR2 FQGTGA. The CDR3 spans 16 residues. The CDR3 is CASSLLPGSSYNEQFF. DNA for the CDR3: TGTGCCAGCAGCTTATTACCCGGCAGCTCCTACAATGAGCAGTTCTTC.

The V gene is TRBV7-9, the J gene TRBJ2-3; no firm D call. Trimming cost V 4 bases and J 4 bases, with 9 bases left between them. This CDR3 has 13 amino acids. Germline CDR1 SEHNR, CDR2 FQNEAQ (reference sequence). DNA for the CDR3: TGTGCCAGCAGCTCCGAAATATCAGATACGCAGTATTTT. Encoded protein: CASSSEISDTQYF.

The V gene is TRBV27, the J gene TRBJ1-5; D is undetermined. This CDR3 has 13 amino acids. The germline V and J ends were trimmed by 5 bases and 3 bases, with 8 bases remaining between them. Germline V gene lookup returns CDR1 MNHEY and CDR2 SMNVEV (reference sequence). The CDR3 loop is CASSVAANQPQHF. In DNA, the CDR3 is TGTGCCAGCAGTGTGGCAGCCAATCAGCCCCAGCATTTT.

This clonotype was seen ten or more times. This sequence joins TRBV13 and TRBJ1-2; D perhaps matches TRBD1 (6 bases). Germline V gene data show CDR1 as PRHDT and CDR2 as FYEKMQ (reference sequence). CDR3 size: 17 residues. V lost 5 bases and J 5 bases, leaving 24 bases between the germline ends. The CDR3 coding sequence is TGTGCCAGCAGCCGAAAAGCGCCAGGCAGGGGTTGGTATGGCTACACCTTC. The encoded protein is CASSRKAPGRGWYGYTF.